This TCR beta chain comes out of a study of early T cells in non-severe SARS-CoV-2 infection. Whole-study findings and limits: Clonotype matching in VDJdb favored anti-spike CD8 responses and did not capture private and CD4 specificities.

Trimming at V came to 9 bases and at J to 6 bases, leaving 10 bases not matched to a gene. The CDR3 loop spans 14 amino acids. The germline V gene has CDR1 SGHAT and CDR2 FQNNGV. Researchers attached unique molecular identifiers to individual cDNA molecules. One entry per CDR3 protein results from TCRdb running MiXCR on the 5' RACE reads. The sample yields about 80,000 distinct CDR3 sequences, more than 10% seen once. Notes on this clonotype: As yet, its antigen is unknown.

The source of this sequence is an adult who was a healthcare worker with PCR-confirmed SARS-CoV-2 infection or an uninfected control (not recorded which). The gene calls are TRBV11-2 and TRBJ2-4, with TRBD1 identical over 8 bases. What was sequenced was whole blood. In nucleotides, the CDR3 is TGTGCCAGTAGAACAGGGGGAAGGGGAAACATTCAGTACTTC. Translated, it gives CASRTGGRGNIQYF. The variable domain in full, with the rest retrieved from reference TRBV11-2 and TRBJ2-4, is EAGVAQSPRYKIIEKRQSVAFWCNPISGHATLYWYQQILGQGPKLLIQFQNNGVVDDSQLPKDRFSAERLKGVDSTLKIQPAKLEDSAVYLCASRTGGRGNIQYFGAGTRLSVL.